A selection of T cell receptor beta chains follows, all from one sample in a study of cytomegalovirus exposure and HLA in healthy donors. Profiling relied on immunoSEQ multiplex PCR, and the TCRdb table lists in-frame clones only, not all of them. This table has 170,000 or so clones, 84% appearing once. Input material: PBMCs. The receptor set was obtained from a man aged 18 to 30 in good health and CMV-seronegative. The CDR3 runs from the conserved cysteine through the conserved F or W. The D gene is left open where the match is weak. Clone size, where shown, is once, few, many, or a class for clones that have expanded.

>TRBJ2-7|once|TRBV11-2|NA
TGTGCCAGCAGGGGGACTGTCTCCTACGAGCAGTACTTC
CASRGTVSYEQYF
>TRBJ2-1|NA|TRBV21-1|NA
TGTGCCAGCAGCAAAGAGGAGGCTTTTGAGCAGTTCTTC
CASSKEEAFEQFF
>TRBJ2-7|once|TRBV11-1|NA
TGTGCCAGCAGCTTACAACCCCGGGGGGCGGGGGAGCAGTACTTC
CASSLQPRGAGEQYF
>TRBJ2-1|NA|TRBV25-1|TRBD2
TGTGCCAGCAGTGAATTTGTGGGACTAGCGGTCAATGAGCAGTTCTTC
CASSEFVGLAVNEQFF
>TRBJ1-3|NA|TRBV6-1|NA
TGTGCCACCTCCTCCGGGGGAGTTGGATACACCATATATTTT
CATSSGGVGYTIYF
>TRBJ2-7|NA|TRBV5-4|NA
TGTGCCAGCAGAACTAGTCGAGGAACTACGGAGCAGTACTTC
CASRTSRGTTEQYF
>TRBJ1-2|NA|TRBV2|NA
TGTGCCAGCAGTGAGGGTCAAGGGGCACATAACTATGGCTACACCTTC
CASSEGQGAHNYGYTF
>TRBJ1-6|NA|TRBV11-3|NA
TGTGCCAGCAGCGATGACGAACGGGAAGAGGATTCACCCCTCCACTTT
CASSDDEREEDSPLHF
>TRBJ1-6|NA|TRBV7-9|NA
TGTGCCAGCAGTCTTAAGGACAGTTTTTCACCCCTCCACTTT
CASSLKDSFSPLHF
>TRBJ1-2|NA|TRBV7-2|TRBD1
TGTGCCAGCAGCTTAGACAGGGGGTATGGCTACACCTTC
CASSLDRGYGYTF
>TRBJ2-7|NA|TRBV7-9|NA
TGTGCCAGCAGCTCCAACCCAGATGAGCAGTACTTC
CASSSNPDEQYF
>TRBJ1-5|NA|TRBV28|NA
TGTGCCAGCAGTTTAACGGCAGCGAATCAGCCCCAGCATTTT
CASSLTAANQPQHF
>TRBJ1-4|NA|TRBV7-2|NA
TGTGCCAGCAGCTTATTACGGGGTGAAAAACTGTTTTTT
CASSLLRGEKLFF
>TRBJ2-7|once|TRBV18|NA
TGTGCCAGCTCACCACTATGGGGGCCTAGCTCCTACGAGCAGTACTTC
CASSPLWGPSSYEQYF
>TRBJ2-7|once|TRBV7-3|NA
TGTGCCAGCAGCTTAACGGGGGCAAGCGAGCAGTACTTC
CASSLTGASEQYF
>TRBJ2-3|NA|TRBV29-1|NA
TGCAGCGTTGGGGGCGGCACAGATACGCAGTATTTT
CSVGGGTDTQYF
>TRBJ2-1|NA|TRBV29-1|NA
TGCAGCGTTGGGCGGGTAGGGTCCTACAATGAGCAGTTCTTC
CSVGRVGSYNEQFF